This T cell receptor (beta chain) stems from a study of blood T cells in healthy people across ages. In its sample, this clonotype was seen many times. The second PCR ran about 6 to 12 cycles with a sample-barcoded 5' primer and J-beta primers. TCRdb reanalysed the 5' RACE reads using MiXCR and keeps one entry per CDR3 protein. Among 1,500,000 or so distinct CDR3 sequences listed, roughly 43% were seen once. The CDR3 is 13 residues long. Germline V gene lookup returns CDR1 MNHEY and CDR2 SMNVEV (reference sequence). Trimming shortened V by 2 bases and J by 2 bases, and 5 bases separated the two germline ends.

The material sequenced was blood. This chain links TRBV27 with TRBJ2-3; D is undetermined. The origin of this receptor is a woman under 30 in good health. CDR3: CASSLLPTDTQYF. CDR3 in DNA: TGTGCCAGCAGTTTACTCCCCACAGATACGCAGTATTTT.